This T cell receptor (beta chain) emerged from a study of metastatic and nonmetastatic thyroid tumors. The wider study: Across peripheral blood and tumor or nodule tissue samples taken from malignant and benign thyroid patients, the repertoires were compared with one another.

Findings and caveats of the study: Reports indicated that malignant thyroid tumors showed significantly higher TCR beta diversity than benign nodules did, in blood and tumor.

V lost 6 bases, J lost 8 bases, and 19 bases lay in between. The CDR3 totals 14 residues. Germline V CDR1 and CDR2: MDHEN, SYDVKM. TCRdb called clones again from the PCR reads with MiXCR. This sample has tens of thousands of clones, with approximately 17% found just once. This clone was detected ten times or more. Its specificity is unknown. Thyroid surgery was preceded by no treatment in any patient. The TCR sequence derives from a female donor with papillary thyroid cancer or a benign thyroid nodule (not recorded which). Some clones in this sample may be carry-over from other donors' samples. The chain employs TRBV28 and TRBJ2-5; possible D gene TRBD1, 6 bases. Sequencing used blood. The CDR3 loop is CASSLTGQAHTQYF. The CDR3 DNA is TGTGCCAGCAGCTTAACAGGGCAAGCCCATACCCAGTACTTC.